Following are 25 T cell receptor beta chains from one sample sequenced in a study of cytomegalovirus exposure and HLA in healthy donors. The PCR was carried out with 60 Vbeta primers and 13 Jbeta primers. Assay: immunoSEQ multiplex PCR; the TCRdb copy retains only in-frame clones and omits some. The sample gives about 150,000 clones, approximately 80% of which show up once; around 5.6% is in the top ten. The sequenced sample consisted of PBMCs. These receptors were collected from a woman aged 40 to 50 in good health and CMV-seropositive.

The chain combines TRBV11-2 with TRBJ1-1; D unresolved. Germline CDR1 is SGHAT and CDR2 is FQNNGV. V dropped 0 bases and J dropped 5 bases, with 10 bases sitting between them. The CDR3 loop spans 14 amino acids. The DNA of the CDR3 is TGTGCCAGCAGCTTAGAGGGGAGATGGACTGAAGCTTTCTTT. Translating gives CASSLEGRWTEAFF.

V usage is TRBV7-3 and J usage is TRBJ2-7; 9 bases line up with TRBD2. V dropped 2 bases and J dropped 4; count of bases not matched to a gene: 3. CDR1 is SGHTA and CDR2 is FQGTGA in the germline V gene. The CDR3 has 14 amino acids. CDR3 loop: CASSLGTSSYEQYF. DNA for the CDR3: TGTGCCAGCAGCTTAGGGACTAGCAGTTACGAGCAGTACTTC. The entire variable domain, with the rest obtained from reference TRBV7-3 and TRBJ2-7, is as follows: GAGVSQTPSNKVTEKGKYVELRCDPISGHTALYWYRQSLGQGPEFLIYFQGTGAADDSGLPNDRFFAVRPEGSVSTLKIQRTERGDSAVYLCASSLGTSSYEQYFGPGTRLTVT.

This rearrangement joins TRBV27 to TRBJ2-5; 7 bases fit TRBD2. Germline V lookup: CDR1 MNHEY, CDR2 SMNVEV (reference sequence). With V trimmed by 3 bases and J by 2 bases, 9 bases remained unmatched. CDR3 size: 16 residues. CDR3 bases: TGTGCCAGCAGTTTGGGCGGGGGAGGGGATCAAGAGACCCAGTACTTC. Encoded protein: CASSLGGGGDQETQYF.

The chain couples TRBV28 to TRBJ2-7, with TRBD2 matching 9 bases. The CDR3 sequence is 12 residues long. The trim removed 6 bases at V and 6 bases at J, leaving 3 bases unmatched. Germline V gene sequence: CDR1 MDHEN, CDR2 SYDVKM. DNA of the CDR3: TGTGCCAGCAGGACTAGCGGAGTCGAGCAGTACTTC. It is translated as CASRTSGVEQYF. The full variable domain, in which reference TRBV28 and TRBJ2-7 provide the parts outside the CDR3, is DVKVTQSSRYLVKRTGEKVFLECVQDMDHENMFWYRQDPGLGLRLIYFSYDVKMKEKGDIPEGYSVSREKKERFSLILESASTNQTSMYLCASRTSGVEQYFGPGTRLTVT.

This clone was detected a few times. This chain joins TRBV6-5 and TRBJ1-1; 11 positions match TRBD1. The CDR3 contains 14 residues. From germline, CDR1 is MNHEY and CDR2 SVGAGI. V lost 6 bases and J lost 1; bases outside the gene matches: 1. The CDR3 protein is CASRDRGPNTEAFF. The CDR3 DNA reads as TGTGCCAGCAGGGACAGGGGGCCGAACACTGAAGCTTTCTTT.

This clone was seen a single time. The CDR3 DNA sequence: TGTGCCAGCAGCATTCGGCGGGGAAGCAATGAGCAGTTCTTC. It encodes CASSIRRGSNEQFF. The V gene is TRBV21-1, the J gene TRBJ2-1; the DNA was not used to check the table's D call, TRBD2. TRBV21-1 is a listed pseudogene. This CDR3 is built from 14 residues.

The chain links TRBV7-8 to TRBJ2-3, with 16 bases aligning to TRBD2. CDR3 length: 19 residues. Germline V gives CDR1 SGHVS, CDR2 FQNEAQ. V lost 4 bases, J lost 1 base, and 8 bases stayed unmatched. The CDR3 region is CASSSAGTSGRVGTDTQYF. CDR3 DNA: TGTGCCAGCAGCTCTGCCGGGACTAGCGGGAGGGTAGGCACAGATACGCAGTATTTT.

V is TRBV5-6 and J is TRBJ2-1, with 9 bases fitting TRBD1. The J segment lost 3 bases and the V segment lost 4 bases, leaving 5 bases of the junction unmatched. The CDR3 extends over 15 amino acids. Germline-derived CDR1 and CDR2 are SGHDT and YYEEEE. Here the CDR3 reads CASSLWTGVYNEQFF. CDR3 DNA: TGTGCCAGCAGCCTCTGGACAGGGGTCTACAATGAGCAGTTCTTC. The variable domain in full, with the rest retrieved from reference TRBV5-6 and TRBJ2-1, is DAGVTQSPTHLIKTRGQQVTLRCSPKSGHDTVSWYQQALGQGPQFIFQYYEEEERQRGNFPDRFSGHQFPNYSSELNVNALLLGDSALYLCASSLWTGVYNEQFFGPGTRLTVL.

The V and J genes are TRBV6-5 and TRBJ1-4, with D possibly TRBD1 on 5 matching bases. Looked up from germline, CDR1 is MNHEY and CDR2 is SVGAGI. The V end lost 3 bases, the J end lost 3 bases, and 11 bases lay between the germline ends. CDR3 size: 15 residues. Here the CDR3 DNA reads TGTGCCAGCAGTTATTTCCAGGGTCCTAATGAAAAACTGTTTTTT. Its protein product is CASSYFQGPNEKLFF.

The rearrangement joins TRBV28 to TRBJ1-1; possibly TRBD1 for D (5 bases). The CDR3 loop spans 15 amino acids. Germline V gene data show CDR1 as MDHEN and CDR2 as SYDVKM. V was trimmed by 5 bases and J by 6 bases, leaving 19 bases between them. The CDR3 DNA reads TGTGCCAGCAGTCCCGCCCGGGGGAGAGGCGCTGAAGCTTTCTTT. This sequence encodes CASSPARGRGAEAFF.

The CDR3 is CATSRDRYEQYF. The DNA for the CDR3 is TGTGCCACCAGCAGAGACCGCTACGAGCAGTACTTC. V is TRBV15 and J is TRBJ2-7; D remains ambiguous. Per germline, CDR1 LNHNV and CDR2 YYDKDF (reference sequence). The CDR3 has 12 residues. Trimming cost V 0 bases and J 3 bases, with 3 bases left between them.

This rearrangement joins TRBV11-3 to TRBJ2-1, with TRBD2 matching over 11 bases. Germline CDR1 and CDR2: SGHNT and YENEEA. The CDR3 runs to 15 residues. The V gene end was trimmed by 5 bases and the J gene end by 7 bases; junction bases not matched to a gene: 7. The CDR3 region is CASSRGLAGTNEQFF. The CDR3 DNA reads TGTGCCAGCAGCCGTGGACTAGCGGGTACGAATGAGCAGTTCTTC.

A single count supports this clone. The genes are TRBV18 and TRBJ1-2, with D possibly TRBD1 on 5 matching bases. The germline V gene encodes CDR1 KGHSH and CDR2 LQKENI. The length of the CDR3 is 14 residues. The V gene lost 1 base and the J gene lost 4 bases, with 10 bases spanning the gap. As DNA, the CDR3 is TGTGCCAGCTCACCACTGGAAGGGGTCTATGGCTACACCTTC. This gives the protein CASSPLEGVYGYTF.

The chain joins TRBV27 to TRBJ2-7; D uncertain. Germline V CDR1 and CDR2: MNHEY, SMNVEV (reference sequence). Trimming took 2 bases from V and 4 from J, leaving 12 bases between them. There are 14 residues in the CDR3. CDR3 DNA sequence: TGTGCCAGCAGTTTAATGGGCAGGAATTACGAGCAGTACTTC. It yields the protein CASSLMGRNYEQYF.

The chain joins TRBV29-1 to TRBJ2-3, with 14 nucleotides matching TRBD2. CDR1 SQVTM and CDR2 ANQGSEA come from the germline V gene. There are 15 residues in the CDR3. The V gene end was trimmed by 7 bases and the J gene end by 2 bases; junction bases not matched to a gene: 5. Here the CDR3 reads CSGGLAGAATDTQYF. In DNA form, the CDR3 reads TGCAGCGGGGGACTAGCGGGAGCCGCCACAGATACGCAGTATTTT.

This chain links TRBV27 with TRBJ2-3; D perhaps matches TRBD2 (6 bases). CDR1 MNHEY and CDR2 SMNVEV come from the germline V gene (reference sequence). The CDR3 sequence is 15 residues long. The germline V and J ends were trimmed by 3 bases and 6 bases, with 16 bases remaining between them. For the CDR3, the DNA is TGTGCCAGCAGTTTTCGGGAGAGGGCTGGGGATACGCAGTATTTT. Its translation: CASSFRERAGDTQYF.

The V call is TRBV6-6, the J call TRBJ2-1, with 12 bases identical to TRBD2. The CDR3 spans 14 residues. V shed 5 bases and J 5 bases; nucleotides not matched to a gene: 1. The germline V gene encodes CDR1 MNHNY and CDR2 SVGAGI (reference sequence). The CDR3 coding sequence is TGTGCCAGCAGTAGGACTAGCGGGAACAATGAGCAGTTCTTC. It codes for CASSRTSGNNEQFF.

In this sample, this clone turned up a few times. The chain uses TRBV2 and TRBJ1-4; D gene ambiguous. This CDR3 is built from 13 residues. The germline V and J ends were trimmed by 4 bases and 4 bases, with 7 bases remaining between them. Germline V CDR1 and CDR2: SNHLY, FYNNEI. The CDR3 DNA reads as TGTGCCAGCAGTGCGGGAGATAATGAAAAACTGTTTTTT. It yields the protein CASSAGDNEKLFF.

A note on this clone: The same CDR3 arises from other DNA sequences in this sample as well. The chain recombines TRBV28 with TRBJ2-7; D not resolved. The CDR3 consists of 13 residues. V lost 2 bases and J lost 0, with 5 bases in between. Germline V gene lookup returns CDR1 MDHEN and CDR2 SYDVKM. The CDR3 loop reads CASSLGSSYEQYF. The CDR3 DNA follows: TGTGCCAGCAGTTTAGGTAGCTCCTACGAGCAGTACTTC.

The chain carries TRBV28 and TRBJ2-3; D is possibly TRBD2 (7 bases). The CDR3 contains 16 residues. Trimming took off 8 bases at V and 1 base at J, with 19 bases between the two ends. The germline gives CDR1 MDHEN, CDR2 SYDVKM. DNA of the CDR3: TGTGCCAGCCCCCCGGCGGGGGCGGGAGGCACAGATACGCAGTATTTT. Its translation is CASPPAGAGGTDTQYF.

The chain links TRBV5-4 to TRBJ2-5; D ambiguous. The V gene's germline CDR1 is SGHNT and CDR2 YYREEE (reference sequence). The CDR3 runs 16 residues. Trimming pared 1 base from V and 5 bases from J, leaving 18 bases between. The CDR3 coding sequence is TGTGCCAGCAGCTTGTTTAACGAGAGGCTGGGTGAGACCCAGTACTTC. Translated: CASSLFNERLGETQYF.

The V call is TRBV5-6, the J call TRBJ2-1; the D gene is possibly TRBD1 (6 bases). This CDR3 contains 14 residues. Trimming shortened V by 3 bases and J by 4 bases, and 11 bases separated the two germline ends. CDR1 is SGHDT, CDR2 YYEEEE, per germline. This CDR3 reads CASSSWTEYNEQFF. The CDR3, as DNA: TGTGCCAGCAGCTCTTGGACAGAATACAATGAGCAGTTCTTC.

The chain employs TRBV19 and TRBJ1-2; D uncertain. Trimming took 5 bases from V and 2 from J, leaving 15 bases between them. Germline assignment: CDR1 LNHDA and CDR2 SQIVND (reference sequence). The CDR3 runs to 15 residues. CDR3 protein: CASSPVTAVNYGYTF. As DNA, the CDR3 is TGTGCCAGTAGTCCAGTTACAGCCGTGAACTATGGCTACACCTTC.

This sequence joins TRBV30 and TRBJ1-2, with D hard to call. The CDR3 sequence is 12 residues long. Between the trimmed V and J ends, which lost 1 base and 7 bases, there was a span of 10 bases. Per germline, CDR1 GTSNPN and CDR2 SVGIG (reference sequence). The CDR3: CAWSAFGVGYTF. For the CDR3, the DNA is TGTGCCTGGAGTGCCTTCGGGGTTGGCTACACCTTC.

Remarks on this clone: Other nucleotide sequences in the sample specify the same CDR3. This chain joins TRBV27 and TRBJ1-1, with D perhaps TRBD1 (6 bases). Trimming took off 6 bases at V and 2 bases at J, with 10 bases between the two ends. The CDR3 has 13 amino acids. Looked up from germline, CDR1 is MNHEY and CDR2 is SMNVEV (reference sequence). The CDR3 DNA sequence: TGTGCCAGCAGCCAGACAGGTAACACTGAAGCTTTCTTT. It specifies CASSQTGNTEAFF.